The 4 T cell receptor beta chains given below trace back to one sample, sequenced in a study of blood T cell repertoires in COVID-19. Some clones are missing from TCRdb's copy, which holds only in-frame ones; the method was immunoSEQ multiplex PCR. The sample includes about 320,000 clones, more than 90% of them seen just once. Sample: PBMCs or T cells enriched from blood (not recorded which). The receptors here all came from a man in his fifties or sixties who had recovered from COVID-19.

This rearrangement joins TRBV4-2 to TRBJ2-7; D is uncertain. V gave up 4 bases and J gave up 2 bases, with 18 bases separating them. Germline values: CDR1 LGHNA, CDR2 YNFKEQ. This CDR3 region has 16 residues. CDR3 in amino acids: CASSPEARNEPYEQYF. The DNA for the CDR3 is TGTGCCAGCAGCCCCGAAGCGAGGAACGAACCCTACGAGCAGTACTTC.

This chain links TRBV30 with TRBJ2-5; a weak D match, TRBD1 (7 bases). V gave up 3 bases and J gave up 9 bases, with 20 bases separating them. Per the germline V gene, CDR1 is GTSNPN and CDR2 is SVGIG (reference sequence). This CDR3 comprises 14 residues. In DNA form, the CDR3 reads TGTGCCTGGAGCCGCGGCGGGACAGCTTCTGCCCAGTACTTC. Its translation is CAWSRGGTASAQYF.

The count of this clone is one. At one end, the junction sequence differs from germline, possibly due to a read error. The chain carries TRBV3-1 (or the pseudogene TRBV3-2) and TRBJ1-2; 9 bases align to TRBD1. Germline lookup yields CDR1 LGHDT and CDR2 YNNKEL (reference sequence). The CDR3 contains 11 residues. The CDR3 reads CASRGQGFVAF. CDR3 in DNA: TGTGCCAGCAGGGGACAGGGTTTTGTCGCCTTC.

This rearrangement joins TRBV18 to TRBJ1-6, with D possibly TRBD1 on 6 matching bases. Between the trimmed V and J ends, which lost 5 bases and 11 bases, there was a span of 13 bases. This CDR3 region has 13 residues. Germline CDR1 and CDR2: KGHSH and LQKENI. The CDR3 loop is CASSSGNRAPLHF. CDR3 DNA: TGTGCCAGCTCATCGGGTAACAGGGCACCCCTCCACTTT.